This TCR beta chain was recovered during a study of blood T cell repertoires in COVID-19. Study as a whole: Acute and convalescent COVID-19 samples came from the United States, Italy and Spain.

A few counts support this clone. Authors' analysis steps: Reference gene primer amplification yielded estimated nucleated cell counts. Produced via immunoSEQ multiplex PCR; TCRdb's table is partial and in-frame only. V, J and clone size reflect that table, while D and trimming were determined from the DNA. The sample lists about 200,000 clones; approximately 89% were seen once. The germline CDR1 and CDR2 sequences are SGHDT and YYEEEE. V was trimmed by 7 bases and J by 8 bases, leaving 15 bases between them. The CDR3 contains 13 residues. The chain uses TRBV5-6 and TRBJ1-4; tentatively, D is TRBD1 (5 bases). The receptor comes from a woman aged 40 to 50 with acute or convalescent COVID-19. The specimen sequenced was peripheral blood. DNA for the CDR3: TGTGCCAGCGGGGGATGGGGAGGAGAAAAACTGTTTTTT. Protein product: CASGGWGGEKLFF.